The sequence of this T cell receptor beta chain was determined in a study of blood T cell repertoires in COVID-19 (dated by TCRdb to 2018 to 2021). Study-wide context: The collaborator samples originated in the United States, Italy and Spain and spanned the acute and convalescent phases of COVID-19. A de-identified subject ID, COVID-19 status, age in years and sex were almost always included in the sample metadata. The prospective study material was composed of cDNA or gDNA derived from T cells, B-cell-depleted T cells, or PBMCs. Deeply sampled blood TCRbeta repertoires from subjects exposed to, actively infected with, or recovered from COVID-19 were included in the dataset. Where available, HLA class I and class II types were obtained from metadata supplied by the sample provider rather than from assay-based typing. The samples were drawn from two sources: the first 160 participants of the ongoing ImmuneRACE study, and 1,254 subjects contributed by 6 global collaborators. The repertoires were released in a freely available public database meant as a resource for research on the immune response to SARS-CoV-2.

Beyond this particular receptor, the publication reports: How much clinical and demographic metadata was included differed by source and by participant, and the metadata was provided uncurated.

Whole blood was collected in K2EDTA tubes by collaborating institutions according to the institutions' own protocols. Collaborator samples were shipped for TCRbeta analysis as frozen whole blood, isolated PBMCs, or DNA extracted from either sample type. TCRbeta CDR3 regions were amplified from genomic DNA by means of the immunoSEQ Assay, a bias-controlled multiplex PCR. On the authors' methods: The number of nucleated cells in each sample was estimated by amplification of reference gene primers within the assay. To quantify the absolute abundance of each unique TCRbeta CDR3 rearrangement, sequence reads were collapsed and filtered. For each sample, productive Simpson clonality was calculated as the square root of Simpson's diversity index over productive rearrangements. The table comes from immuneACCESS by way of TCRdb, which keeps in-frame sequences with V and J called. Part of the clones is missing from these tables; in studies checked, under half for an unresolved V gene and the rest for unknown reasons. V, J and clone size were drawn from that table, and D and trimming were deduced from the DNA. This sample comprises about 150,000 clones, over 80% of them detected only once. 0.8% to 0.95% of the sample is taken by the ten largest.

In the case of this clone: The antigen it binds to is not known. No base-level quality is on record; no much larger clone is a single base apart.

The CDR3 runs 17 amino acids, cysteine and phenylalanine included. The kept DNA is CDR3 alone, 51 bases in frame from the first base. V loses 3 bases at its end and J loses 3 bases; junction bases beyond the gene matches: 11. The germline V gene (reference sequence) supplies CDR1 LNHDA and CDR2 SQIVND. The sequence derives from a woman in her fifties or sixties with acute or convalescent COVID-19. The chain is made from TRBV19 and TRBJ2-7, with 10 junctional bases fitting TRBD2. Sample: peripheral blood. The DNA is TGTGCCAGTAGTATTGGGCTAGCGGGAGTAAAAGGCTACGAGCAGTACTTC. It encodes CASSIGLAGVKGYEQYF.